Following are 17 T cell receptor beta chains from one sample sequenced in a study of early T cells in non-severe SARS-CoV-2 infection. TCRdb re-derived calls from the 5' RACE reads in MiXCR, one entry per CDR3 protein. The sample has roughly 88,000 distinct CDR3 sequences, around 13% seen once. Sequencing was carried out using whole blood. These TCRs come from an adult who was a healthcare worker with PCR-confirmed SARS-CoV-2 infection or an uninfected control (not recorded which).

This clonotype showed up just a few times. V usage is TRBV4-3 and J usage is TRBJ2-7, with D tentatively TRBD1 (6 bases). The CDR3 contains 14 residues. The V gene lost 6 bases and the J gene lost 9 bases, with 21 bases spanning the gap. The germline V gene has CDR1 LGHNA and CDR2 YSLEER. This CDR3 is CASRTGDLPTTQYF. The CDR3 DNA follows: TGCGCCAGCAGGACAGGTGACTTGCCTACGACGCAGTACTTC.

The J gene is TRBJ1-2, the V gene TRBV5-1; D might be TRBD1 (6 bases). The CDR3 runs to 14 residues. Trimming took 0 bases from V and 2 from J, leaving 8 bases between them. Germline CDR1 SGHRS, CDR2 YFSETQ. In nucleotides, the CDR3 is TGCGCCAGCAGCTTGGACGGGACAAACTATGGCTACACCTTC. It specifies CASSLDGTNYGYTF.

The J gene is TRBJ2-7, the V gene TRBV23-1; 7 nucleotides line up with TRBD1. TRBV23-1 is treated as an ORF (open reading frame) with a function not yet certain. The CDR3 has 16 residues. The J segment lost 6 bases and the V segment lost 2 bases, leaving 13 bases of the junction unmatched. In nucleotides, the CDR3 is TGCGCCAGCAGTCAAATAGAAGACAGGGATTTTGTCGAGCAGTACTTC. Residues: CASSQIEDRDFVEQYF.

This clonotype was counted only a few times. The rearrangement uses TRBV29-1 and TRBJ1-1; 7 nucleotides align to TRBD1. The V gene's germline CDR1 is SQVTM and CDR2 ANQGSEA. This CDR3 contains 14 residues. V shed 3 bases, J shed 0 bases, and the junction held 4 bases outside the gene matches. Written as DNA, the CDR3 is TGCAGCGTTGAGGGGACAGAAATGAACACTGAAGCTTTCTTT. It yields the protein CSVEGTEMNTEAFF.

This clonotype was detected a few times. CDR3 nucleotides: TGCGCCAGCAGCCAAAGCAGGGGCGGGGGATCGAACACTGAAGCTTTCTTT. Amino acid sequence: CASSQSRGGGSNTEAFF. The V and J genes are TRBV4-1 and TRBJ1-1; D perhaps matches TRBD1 (6 bases). The CDR3 runs to 17 residues. Deletions cut 2 bases from V and 1 base from J, with 17 bases between. Germline loops: CDR1 MGHRA, CDR2 YSYEKL.

The CDR3 DNA reads as TGTGCCAGCAGGCGGGGGGCAGTGGGCTACACCTTC. Amino acids: CASRRGAVGYTF. The chain combines TRBV28 with TRBJ1-2, with D possibly being TRBD1 (6 bases). With 6 bases removed from V and 8 bases from J, the gap between germline ends came to 13 bases. Germline CDR1 reads MDHEN; CDR2 reads SYDVKM. This CDR3 is built from 12 residues.

This clonotype was counted ten times or more. J is TRBJ2-7 and V is TRBV10-3; perhaps TRBD2 as D (6 bases). The CDR3 sequence is 12 residues long. V lost 6 bases and J 1 base, leaving 7 bases between the germline ends. Germline-derived CDR1 and CDR2 are ENHRY and SYGVKD. This chain's CDR3 is CAIRRDSYEQYF. CDR3 sequence (DNA): TGTGCCATCAGGCGGGATTCCTACGAGCAGTACTTC.

The CDR3 reads CSVVSLLFPADTQYF. Here the CDR3 DNA reads TGCAGCGTTGTGAGTCTACTTTTCCCCGCAGATACGCAGTATTTT. The V call is TRBV29-1, the J call TRBJ2-3; D is unresolved. The CDR3 is 15 amino acids. V was pared by 4 bases and J by 4 bases, with 18 bases between. The germline V gene encodes CDR1 SQVTM and CDR2 ANQGSEA.

The table lists this clonotype with many counts. V usage is TRBV12-5 and J usage is TRBJ2-1; D is uncertain. Germline V gene lookup returns CDR1 LGHNT and CDR2 FRNRAP. Trimming took 5 bases from V and 5 from J, leaving 7 bases between them. The CDR3 extends over 12 amino acids. The DNA of the CDR3 is TGTGCTAGTGGTCTACCAAACAATGAGCAGTTCTTC. Translation: CASGLPNNEQFF.

This clonotype was counted between two and nine times. This sequence joins TRBV11-2 and TRBJ1-4, with 9 bases lining up with TRBD1. V shed 4 bases and J 8 bases; nucleotides not matched to a gene: 5. CDR3 length: 14 amino acids. CDR1 SGHAT and CDR2 FQNNGV come from the germline V gene. The CDR3 is CASSSTGTGEKLFF. CDR3 bases: TGTGCCAGCAGCTCCACCGGGACAGGGGAAAAACTGTTTTTT.

This clonotype turned up a few times. This chain uses TRBV10-2 with TRBJ2-3, with 9 bases lining up with TRBD2. Germline V gives CDR1 WSHSY, CDR2 SAAADI. The length of the CDR3 is 14 residues. The V segment lost 8 bases and the J segment 6 bases; nucleotides outside the gene matches: 9. CDR3 sequence reads: CASGAGLAADTQYF. The DNA of the CDR3 is TGCGCCAGCGGGGCGGGACTAGCAGCCGATACGCAGTATTTT.

This clonotype was counted a few times. J is TRBJ2-7 and V is TRBV11-2; 7 nucleotides align to TRBD1. With V trimmed by 4 bases and J by 6 bases, 6 bases remained unmatched. The CDR3 totals 13 residues. Germline CDR1 reads SGHAT; CDR2 reads FQNNGV. CDR3 DNA sequence: TGTGCCAGCAGCTCGTTCTCAGGGGGCGAGCAGTACTTC. This codes for CASSSFSGGEQYF.

There are a few counts of this clonotype. The chain uses TRBV18 and TRBJ1-2; D unclear. V lost 0 bases, J lost 9 bases, and 11 bases lay in between. This CDR3 region has 13 residues. The germline gives CDR1 KGHSH, CDR2 LQKENI. CDR3 DNA: TGTGCCAGCTCACCACCGGACGGTTATAGCTACACCTTC. Its protein is CASSPPDGYSYTF.

In its sample, this clonotype was seen a few times. The V and J genes are TRBV6-2 or TRBV6-3 and TRBJ2-5; D might be TRBD1 or TRBD2, each matching 5 bases. Trimming stripped 4 bases from V and 4 bases from J, with 10 bases between. Germline V lookup: CDR1 MNHEY, CDR2 SVGEGT. This CDR3 spans 13 amino acids. In nucleotides, the CDR3 is TGTGCCAGCAGTTGGGGGTTTGGAGAGACCCAGTACTTC. Protein sequence: CASSWGFGETQYF.

In its sample, this clonotype was seen a few times. This chain joins TRBV11-2 and TRBJ2-1, with TRBD1 identical over 7 bases. This CDR3 has 15 amino acids. V trimming: 0 bases; J trimming: 13 bases; junction bases outside the gene matches: 12. The germline V gene encodes CDR1 SGHAT and CDR2 FQNNGV. The CDR3 is CASSLDSTGSAKQFF. The DNA for the CDR3 is TGTGCCAGCAGCTTAGACTCGACAGGGTCCGCCAAACAGTTCTTC.

V and J are TRBV6-2 or TRBV6-3 and TRBJ1-6; D is perhaps TRBD1 (5 bases). Germline assignment: CDR1 MNHEY and CDR2 SVGEGT. The CDR3 loop spans 18 amino acids. The V and J ends lost 6 bases and 0 bases respectively, with 18 bases between them. CDR3 sequence reads: CASRGDLDSRSYNSPLHF. The CDR3 DNA sequence: TGTGCCAGCAGGGGGGACCTGGACTCTCGCTCCTATAATTCACCCCTCCACTTT.

This clonotype was picked up a small number of times. CDR3 loop: CASSLTTSNYGYTF. The DNA for the CDR3 is TGTGCCAGCAGTCTGACGACATCTAACTATGGCTACACCTTC. This chain uses TRBV6-5 with TRBJ1-2; no clear D. CDR1 is MNHEY and CDR2 is SVGAGI in the germline V gene. Trimming cost V 5 bases and J 0 bases, with 10 bases left between them. The CDR3 spans 14 residues.